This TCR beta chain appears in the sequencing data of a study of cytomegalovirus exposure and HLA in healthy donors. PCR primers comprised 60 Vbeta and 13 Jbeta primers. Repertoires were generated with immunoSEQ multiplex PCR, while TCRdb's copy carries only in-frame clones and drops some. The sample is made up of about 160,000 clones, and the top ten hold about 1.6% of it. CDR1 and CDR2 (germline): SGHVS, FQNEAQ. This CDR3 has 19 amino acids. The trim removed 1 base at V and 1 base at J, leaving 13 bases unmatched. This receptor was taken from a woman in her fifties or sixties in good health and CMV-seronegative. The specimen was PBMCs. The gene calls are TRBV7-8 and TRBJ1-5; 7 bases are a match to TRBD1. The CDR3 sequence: CASSLGWTGTVKSNQPQHF. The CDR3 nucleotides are TGTGCCAGCAGCTTAGGTTGGACAGGAACAGTCAAAAGCAATCAGCCCCAGCATTTT.